One and the same sample provided the 20 T cell receptor beta chains below, sequenced in a study of blood T cell repertoires in COVID-19. Profiled with immunoSEQ multiplex PCR; TCRdb holds only in-frame clones, not every one. The data hold 15,000 to 20,000 clones, with about nine tenths observed a single time. The sample was peripheral blood. Receptors were obtained from a man in his fifties with active COVID-19.

This chain uses TRBV19 with TRBJ2-1; 8 positions match TRBD1. V was pared by 9 bases and J by 6 bases, with 10 bases of the junction left unmatched. CDR1 LNHDA and CDR2 SQIVND come from the germline V gene (reference sequence). The CDR3 has 14 amino acids. The CDR3 protein is CASEGGQDSNEQFF. CDR3 DNA: TGTGCCAGCGAGGGGGGACAGGACAGCAATGAGCAGTTCTTC.

V is TRBV27 and J is TRBJ1-5; D is unclear. Germline CDR1 reads MNHEY; CDR2 reads SMNVEV (reference sequence). V was shortened by 4 bases and J by 4 bases, with 5 bases between the two germline ends. This CDR3 contains 12 residues. The CDR3 nucleotides read TGTGCCAGCAGTTCCCAAAATCAGCCCCAGCATTTT. Protein sequence: CASSSQNQPQHF.

The chain has TRBV7-3 and TRBJ1-2, with unresolved D. V was clipped by 3 bases and J by 6 bases, with 11 bases between them. CDR3 length: 13 amino acids. Germline V gene data show CDR1 as SGHTA and CDR2 as FQGTGA. The CDR3 region is CASSLDYEHGYTF. The DNA of the CDR3 is TGTGCCAGCAGCTTGGACTATGAGCATGGCTACACCTTC.

The genes are TRBV5-6 and TRBJ2-4; 12 bases match TRBD2. CDR3 length: 15 amino acids. J lost 7 bases, V lost 4 bases, and 6 bases had no gene match. CDR1 is SGHDT, CDR2 YYEEEE, per germline. Here the CDR3 DNA reads TGTGCCAGCAGCCTCAAGACTAGCGGGAGCAACATTCAGTACTTC. It specifies CASSLKTSGSNIQYF.

CDR3 nucleotide sequence: TGTGCCAGCAGCTACGGACTAGCGGCAGATACGCAGTATTTT. Translated: CASSYGLAADTQYF. The chain combines TRBV7-9 with TRBJ2-3; 10 bases map to TRBD2. CDR3 size: 14 residues. Per the germline V gene, CDR1 is SEHNR and CDR2 is FQNEAQ (reference sequence). V trimming: 4 bases; J trimming: 4 bases; junction bases outside the gene matches: 2.

The genes are TRBV19 and TRBJ1-4, with D maybe TRBD1 (6 bases). The V gene's germline CDR1 is LNHDA and CDR2 SQIVND (reference sequence). The germline V and J ends were trimmed by 1 base and 7 bases, with 13 bases remaining between them. This CDR3 comprises 15 residues. The CDR3 nucleotides are TGTGCCAGTAGTATAGCGGGACAAGGCTTTGAAAAACTGTTTTTT. Protein: CASSIAGQGFEKLFF.

This clone was observed a handful of times. The chain has TRBV7-9 and TRBJ1-2, with TRBD1 matching over 7 bases. CDR1 is SEHNR and CDR2 is FQNEAQ in the germline V gene (reference sequence). There are 14 residues in the CDR3. The J segment lost 8 bases and the V segment lost 1 base, leaving 7 bases of the junction unmatched. In DNA, the CDR3 is TGTGCCAGCAGCTTAGTAGGACAGGTCCGGGGCTACACCTTC. Residues: CASSLVGQVRGYTF.

The chain joins TRBV9 to TRBJ2-3, with D unresolved. Germline V CDR1 and CDR2: SGDLS, YYNGEE. The CDR3 covers 14 residues. V was pared by 0 bases and J by 8 bases, with 13 bases between. This CDR3 is CASSVESRSLTQYF. CDR3 nucleotides: TGTGCCAGCAGCGTAGAATCTAGATCCCTTACGCAGTATTTT.

The V call is TRBV3-1 (or the pseudogene TRBV3-2), the J call TRBJ2-5; D gene unclear. Germline V gene data show CDR1 as LGHDT and CDR2 as YNNKEL (reference sequence). Trimming pared 2 bases from V and 2 bases from J, leaving 9 bases between. This CDR3 region has 14 residues. CDR3 protein: CASSQSSVQETQYF. The CDR3 bases are TGTGCCAGCAGCCAATCGTCGGTGCAAGAGACCCAGTACTTC.

The rearrangement links TRBV19 to TRBJ1-2, with D uncertain. This CDR3 has 12 amino acids. Between the trimmed V and J ends, which lost 1 base and 7 bases, there was a span of 7 bases. CDR1 LNHDA and CDR2 SQIVND come from the germline V gene (reference sequence). This chain's CDR3 is CASSIAGVGYTF. In DNA form, the CDR3 reads TGTGCCAGTAGTATAGCCGGGGTTGGCTACACCTTC.

The V gene is TRBV4-1, the J gene TRBJ2-7, with D possibly TRBD2 on 5 matching bases. This CDR3 has 19 amino acids. V dropped 0 bases and J dropped 0 bases, with 21 bases sitting between them. Germline values: CDR1 MGHRA, CDR2 YSYEKL. The CDR3 DNA sequence: TGCGCCAGCAGCCAAGATGTGGGTGCGGGCAGGCCGATCTCCTACGAGCAGTACTTC. This sequence encodes CASSQDVGAGRPISYEQYF.

The rearrangement uses TRBV7-9 and TRBJ1-1; D is uncertain. Germline CDR1 is SEHNR and CDR2 is FQNEAQ (reference sequence). CDR3 length: 13 amino acids. V lost 6 bases to trimming and J lost 0 bases, with 8 bases between them. The CDR3 DNA reads TGTGCCAGCAGTGGCGGTTTGAACACTGAAGCTTTCTTT. Its translation is CASSGGLNTEAFF.

V usage is TRBV9 and J usage is TRBJ2-5; D is possibly TRBD2 (7 bases). The length of the CDR3 is 18 residues. Germline CDR1 and CDR2: SGDLS and YYNGEE. Trimming pared 2 bases from V and 5 bases from J, leaving 25 bases between. The CDR3 region is CASSVEASGGGARETQYF. The DNA for the CDR3 is TGTGCCAGCAGCGTTGAGGCTAGCGGAGGGGGGGCACGGGAGACCCAGTACTTC. Based on the CDR3 plus reference TRBV9 and TRBJ2-5, the full variable domain is DSGVTQTPKHLITATGQRVTLRCSPRSGDLSVYWYQQSLDQGLQFLIQYYNGEERAKGNILERFSAQQFPDLHSELNLSSLELGDSALYFCASSVEASGGGARETQYFGPGTRLLVL.

The rearrangement joins TRBV9 to TRBJ2-1; TRBD2 matches 11 bases. Germline V gene data show CDR1 as SGDLS and CDR2 as YYNGEE. This CDR3 is built from 15 residues. V dropped 2 bases and J dropped 2; count of bases not matched to a gene: 0. CDR3 nucleotides: TGTGCCAGCAGCGTTAGCGGGAGGGCCTACAATGAGCAGTTCTTC. It yields the protein CASSVSGRAYNEQFF.

The rearrangement joins TRBV19 to TRBJ2-1, with D possibly being TRBD2 (5 bases). Germline values: CDR1 LNHDA, CDR2 SQIVND (reference sequence). The CDR3 totals 15 residues. With 1 base removed from V and 4 bases from J, the gap between germline ends came to 11 bases. The CDR3 nucleotides read TGTGCCAGTAGTATAGGCCTAGCCGTTTACAATGAGCAGTTCTTC. It encodes CASSIGLAVYNEQFF.

The chain couples TRBV6-2 or TRBV6-3 to TRBJ2-1; a possible D gene is TRBD1 (6 bases). Germline V gene sequence: CDR1 MNHEY, CDR2 SVGEGT. Trimming took off 4 bases at V and 7 bases at J, with 20 bases between the two ends. The CDR3 totals 16 residues. CDR3 nucleotide sequence: TGTGCCAGCAGTTGGTCTGCAGGGGAAAGTATAAATGAGCAGTTCTTC. Amino acids: CASSWSAGESINEQFF.

CDR3 sequence (DNA): TGTGCCAGCAGCTTCAGTGTGGGACTGACTGAGCAGTTCTTC. It encodes CASSFSVGLTEQFF. The rearrangement joins TRBV5-4 to TRBJ2-1; the D gene is possibly TRBD2 (6 bases). The germline V gene encodes CDR1 SGHNT and CDR2 YYREEE (reference sequence). Trimming took off 2 bases at V and 9 bases at J, with 15 bases between the two ends. This CDR3 contains 14 residues.

The V gene is TRBV2, the J gene TRBJ2-7, with 10 bases fitting TRBD2. Germline V lookup: CDR1 SNHLY, CDR2 FYNNEI. Germline trimming cut 6 bases from V and 4 bases from J; bases unmatched to any gene: 9. This CDR3 spans 15 amino acids. The CDR3 sequence: CASRETSGTGYEQYF. CDR3 sequence (DNA): TGTGCCAGCAGGGAAACTAGCGGGACTGGGTACGAGCAGTACTTC.

The CDR3 spells CASSSGTSWVWDEQFF. CDR3 bases: TGTGCCAGCAGTTCCGGGACTAGCTGGGTTTGGGATGAGCAGTTCTTC. V gene TRBV27 combines with J gene TRBJ2-1; TRBD2 matches at 9 bases. Germline CDR1 reads MNHEY; CDR2 reads SMNVEV (reference sequence). The CDR3 is 16 residues long. J was trimmed by 8 bases and V by 4 bases; bases with no gene match: 12.

This chain joins TRBV24-1 and TRBJ1-2, with TRBD1 matching over 9 bases. The CDR3 loop spans 18 amino acids. The V segment lost 2 bases and the J segment 0 bases; nucleotides outside the gene matches: 9. Germline V gene data show CDR1 as KGHDR and CDR2 as SFDVKD. This chain's CDR3 is CATSDSSRDRDSNYGYTF. CDR3 DNA: TGTGCCACCAGTGATTCGTCCCGGGACAGGGACTCTAACTATGGCTACACCTTC.